These T cell receptor beta chains were read from a single sample in a study of post-analysis software for immune sequencing data. TCRdb redid the calling of the PCR reads with MiXCR, one entry per CDR3 protein. The repertoire holds 170,000 or so distinct CDR3 sequences, with about 32% as singletons. The sample consisted of blood. These receptors originate from a girl under 18 with multiple sclerosis. Both conserved end residues are trimmed from each CDR3.

>TRBV5-1|TRBJ2-7
ASSSGGQPYEQY
>TRBV28|TRBJ2-1
ASSGSGTGLLDNEQF
>TRBV20-1|TRBJ1-6
SASSETYNSPLH
>TRBV28|TRBJ2-1
ASSPLGAAYNEQF
>TRBV3-1|TRBJ2-4
ASSRHIAGETRD
>TRBV5-1|TRBJ2-3
ASSLGLAGINTQY
>TRBV29-1|TRBJ2-5
SVAGLAEYQETQY
>TRBV27|TRBJ2-1
ASSFNPQYNEQF
>TRBV6-2/TRBV6-3|TRBJ1-5
ASIGERTGGANQPQH
>TRBV7-9|TRBJ1-5
ASSLGGKQPQH
>TRBV20-1|-
SARGGGDYEQY
>TRBV4-1|TRBJ2-1
ASSQEGTSGINEQF
>TRBV6-6|TRBJ1-1
ASSLRRQPTEAF
>TRBV24-1|TRBJ1-2
ATSGGRGDGYT
>TRBV29-1|TRBJ1-1
SVDTGTNTEAF